These T cell receptor beta chains were read from a single sample in a study of blood T cell repertoires in COVID-19. Profiling relied on immunoSEQ multiplex PCR, and the TCRdb table lists in-frame clones only, not all of them. Of 150,000 to 200,000 clones listed, around 85% are singletons. The sequencing input was peripheral blood. The source of these receptors is a man in his 60s with active or convalescent COVID-19. Each CDR3 is given with its conserved first and last residue. D genes are given only for firm matches. Clone size is shown for a subset of rows, as once, few, many or a class of expanded clone.

TRBV2	-	few	TRBJ1-2	TGTGCCAGCAGAACAGGTCCCGGTAACTATGGCTACACCTTC	CASRTGPGNYGYTF
TRBV18	-	-	TRBJ1-2	TGTGCCAGCTCGGGAGATCAGCTGAACTATGGCTACACCTTC	CASSGDQLNYGYTF
TRBV6-5	TRBD1	-	TRBJ1-2	TGTGCCAGCAGCCCCACGACAGGGATTAACTATGGCTACACCTTC	CASSPTTGINYGYTF
TRBV11-2	-	-	TRBJ2-5	TGTGCCAGCAGCTTAGACTCCGGGTACCAAGAGACCCAGTACTTC	CASSLDSGYQETQYF
TRBV21-1	-	-	TRBJ1-4	TGTGCCAGCAGCGAGGGAGGGGGATGCGAAAAACTGTTTTTT	CASSEGGGCEKLFF
TRBV6-1	TRBD2	-	TRBJ2-2	TGTGCCAGCAGTGAAGCGAAGGTAGCGGGGGACACCGGGGAGCTGTTTTTT	CASSEAKVAGDTGELFF
TRBV12-3/TRBV12-4	-	-	TRBJ1-5	TGTGCCAGCAGTTTCGCCAGGGATCAGCCCCAGCATTTT	CASSFARDQPQHF
TRBV6-5	-	-	TRBJ1-4	TGTGCCAGCAGTCCAGAGGTTAATGAAAAACTGTTTTTT	CASSPEVNEKLFF
TRBV4-2	-	-	TRBJ2-1	TGTGCCAGCAGCCAAGATAGGAACAGGTACAATGAGCAGTTCTTC	CASSQDRNRYNEQFF
TRBV28	-	-	TRBJ1-1	TGTGCCAGACACAGGGCTTCCCCTGAAGCTTTCTTT	CARHRASPEAFF
TRBV5-8	-	-	TRBJ1-1	TGTGCCAGCAGCCTGGTATACAGGAACACTGAAGCTTTCTTT	CASSLVYRNTEAFF
TRBV3-1/TRBV3-2	TRBD1	-	TRBJ1-3	TGTGCCAGCAGCCGAGTTGACAGGGGGCCTGGAAACACCATATATTTT	CASSRVDRGPGNTIYF
TRBV5-6	-	-	TRBJ2-7	TGTGCCAGCAGCTTGGATACTAGCAACGAGCAGTACTTC	CASSLDTSNEQYF
TRBV6-5	-	-	TRBJ1-2	TGTGCCAGCACTAGGACAGAGGTCTATGGCTACACCTTC	CASTRTEVYGYTF
TRBV15	-	-	TRBJ1-3	TGTGCCACCAGCAGAGATGGCGGACTGAGTGGAAACACCATATATTTT	CATSRDGGLSGNTIYF
TRBV5-8	TRBD2	-	TRBJ2-1	TGTGCCAGCAGCATGGTGGGACTAGCGGGAGTACATGAGCAGTTCTTC	CASSMVGLAGVHEQFF
TRBV4-2	-	-	TRBJ1-1	TGTGCCAGCAGCCAAGCTGGACAGAAAGTTGAAGCTTTCTTT	CASSQAGQKVEAFF
TRBV6-6	TRBD1	-	TRBJ2-7	TGTGCCAGCAGTCGAGGACAGGGGGTTTCCTACGAGCAGTACTTC	CASSRGQGVSYEQYF
TRBV7-2	-	-	TRBJ2-4	TGTGCCAGCAGCCCTAGGGGAGCCAAAAACATTCAGTACTTC	CASSPRGAKNIQYF
TRBV28	-	-	TRBJ1-2	TGTGCCAGCAGTTTATTAGCTAACTATGGCTACACCTTC	CASSLLANYGYTF
TRBV10-3	-	-	TRBJ1-1	TGTGCCATGGGGGAGGGAACACCTGAAGCTTTCTTT	CAMGEGTPEAFF
TRBV7-3	-	once	TRBJ2-7	TGTGCCAGCAGCCCCACAGGATCAGCAACCTACGAGCAGTACTTC	CASSPTGSATYEQYF
TRBV5-1	-	-	TRBJ2-1	TGCGCCAGCAGCAAGGATTCCCGCGCTAGCTCCTACAATGAGCAGTTCTTC	CASSKDSRASSYNEQFF
TRBV6-6	-	-	TRBJ2-5	TGTGCCAGCGAGTTAGGGGTCGAAGAGACCCAGTACTTC	CASELGVEETQYF
TRBV27	TRBD1	-	TRBJ1-3	TGTGCCAGCAGTTTATCCGCAGGGGGCCCCAGGGACACCATATATTTT	CASSLSAGGPRDTIYF
TRBV10-3	TRBD1	-	TRBJ1-1	TGTGCCATCAAGCAGGGACAGCAGAACACTGAAGCTTTCTTT	CAIKQGQQNTEAFF
TRBV2	-	-	TRBJ1-1	TGTGCCACTACTCAGGGTGAGAACACTGAAGCTTTCTTT	CATTQGENTEAFF
TRBV3-1/TRBV3-2	TRBD2	few	TRBJ2-5	TGTGCCAGCAGCCAGTATACTAGCGCCGGAGAGACCCAGTACTTC	CASSQYTSAGETQYF
TRBV27	TRBD1	many	TRBJ2-7	TGTGCCAGCAGCCCGACAGGGGGTCATAACGAGCAGTACTTC	CASSPTGGHNEQYF
TRBV6-4	TRBD1	-	TRBJ1-4	TGTGCCAGCCGTCTGGACAGGGACGATGAAAAACTGTTTTTT	CASRLDRDDEKLFF
TRBV15	-	-	TRBJ1-4	TGTGCCACCCGAGGACAGCATGGAAAGGAAAAACTGTTTTTT	CATRGQHGKEKLFF
TRBV6-5	-	-	TRBJ2-3	TGTGCCAGCAGCCGCATCCAGACTAGCACAGATACGCAGTATTTT	CASSRIQTSTDTQYF
TRBV7-2	-	-	TRBJ2-1	TGTGCCAGCAGCCAATTACTAGTGTTGGGTGAGCAGTTCTTC	CASSQLLVLGEQFF
TRBV19	-	-	TRBJ1-1	TGTGCCACTAGGAGCCCAAGGGGGAACACTGAAGCTTTCTTT	CATRSPRGNTEAFF
TRBV6-5	-	-	TRBJ1-5	TGTGCCAGCAGTTACAGGGGGAGCAATCAGCCCCAGCATTTT	CASSYRGSNQPQHF
TRBV5-8	TRBD2	few	TRBJ2-3	TGTGCCAGCAGCCTCGGGACTAGCGGGGGGGGCACAGATACGCAGTATTTT	CASSLGTSGGGTDTQYF
TRBV7-9	-	few	TRBJ2-7	TGTGCCAGCACCGAACAGGGCTACGAGCAGTACTTC	CASTEQGYEQYF
TRBV7-8	-	-	TRBJ1-1	TGTGCCAGCAGCTTAGATCCAGCGTACGGGGACACTGAAGCTTTCTTT	CASSLDPAYGDTEAFF
TRBV28	TRBD1	-	TRBJ1-1	TGTGCCAGCAGTTCTTACAGGGGGAACACTGAAGCTTTCTTT	CASSSYRGNTEAFF
TRBV11-3	TRBD1	-	TRBJ2-3	TGTGCCAGCAGCTCGCAAGTGACAGGGGGCACAGATACGCAGTATTTT	CASSSQVTGGTDTQYF
TRBV5-1	TRBD1	-	TRBJ2-5	TGCGCCAGCAGCTTGGAGTTAAGGACAGGGGCCGCAACCCAGTACTTC	CASSLELRTGAATQYF
TRBV11-2	TRBD1	-	TRBJ1-6	TGTGCCAGCAGCTTAGGACAGGGAGACCCTTATAATTCACCCCTCCACTTT	CASSLGQGDPYNSPLHF
TRBV29-1	TRBD1	few	TRBJ2-7	TGCAGCGTTCCACGACAGGGGAGCTCCTACGAGCAGTACTTC	CSVPRQGSSYEQYF
TRBV15	-	-	TRBJ2-1	TGTGCCACCAGCAGAGAACTAGGGCAGGTGAATGAGCAGTTCTTC	CATSRELGQVNEQFF
TRBV11-2	-	-	TRBJ2-7	TGTGCCAGCAGCGCAAGTGCTAGCTCCTACGAGCAGTACTTC	CASSASASSYEQYF
TRBV15	TRBD1	-	TRBJ1-3	TGTGCCACCAGTTCAGGGGGCCCGGGAAACACCATATATTTT	CATSSGGPGNTIYF
TRBV7-9	TRBD1	once	TRBJ1-2	TGTGCCAGCAGCTTAGGGACAGGCGAAATCTATGGCTACACCTTC	CASSLGTGEIYGYTF
TRBV3-1/TRBV3-2	TRBD2	-	TRBJ2-1	TGTGCCAGCAGCCAAGGACTAGCGGGAGGGCCCGTCCAGTTCTTC	CASSQGLAGGPVQFF
TRBV5-6	TRBD1	-	TRBJ1-3	TGTGCCAGCAGCTACACAGGGGCTGGAAACACCATATATTTT	CASSYTGAGNTIYF
TRBV10-3	-	-	TRBJ1-4	TGTGCCATCAGTGAGCCTCCCGGGAATAATGAAAAACTGTTTTTT	CAISEPPGNNEKLFF
TRBV5-5	TRBD2	-	TRBJ2-1	TGTGCCAGCAGACCCGGGACTAGCGTGTACAATGAGCAGTTCTTC	CASRPGTSVYNEQFF
TRBV5-1	-	-	TRBJ1-1	TGCGCCAGCAGCTTGGGTAAGTGGGAGGGAAGAAACACTGAAGCTTTCTTT	CASSLGKWEGRNTEAFF